Presented here are 6 T cell receptor beta chains from one specimen sequenced in a study of OX40 agonist ivuxolimab in advanced cancers. Using immunoSEQ multiplex PCR, the repertoire was profiled, and TCRdb retains in-frame clones only, with some absent. The top ten hold 1.9% of the sample, which has 48,000 or so clones, 85% to 90% seen once. Material: CD4+ or CD8+ T cells sorted from blood, obtained in a trial of the OX40 agonist ivuxolimab. These receptors were obtained from an adult with an advanced solid tumor such as melanoma, head and neck, liver or kidney cancer.

The chain employs TRBV5-1 and TRBJ1-4; 8 bases are a match to TRBD1. CDR3 size: 16 residues. Germline V gives CDR1 SGHRS, CDR2 YFSETQ. V lost 1 base, J lost 2 bases, and 4 bases stayed unmatched. CDR3 residues: CASSLSQGATNEKLFF. The DNA for the CDR3 is TGCGCCAGCAGCTTGTCGCAGGGGGCGACTAATGAAAAACTGTTTTTT.

This rearrangement joins TRBV13 to TRBJ1-2; TRBD1 matches 11 bases. The CDR3 length is 16 residues. Germline lookup yields CDR1 PRHDT and CDR2 FYEKMQ (reference sequence). V was pared by 4 bases and J by 8 bases, with 12 bases of the junction left unmatched. CDR3 region: CASSSRTGGPLGGYTF. CDR3 nucleotide sequence: TGTGCCAGCAGCTCCCGGACAGGGGGCCCACTCGGGGGCTACACCTTC. The full variable domain, in which reference TRBV13 and TRBJ1-2 provide the parts outside the CDR3, is AAGVIQSPRHLIKEKRETATLKCYPIPRHDTVYWYQQGPGQDPQFLISFYEKMQSDKGSIPDRFSAQQFSDYHSELNMSSLELGDSALYFCASSSRTGGPLGGYTFGSGTRLTVV.

In its sample, this clone was seen a few times. The chain is built from TRBV6-5 and TRBJ1-6; D unresolved. The germline gives CDR1 MNHEY, CDR2 SVGAGI. V was clipped by 2 bases and J by 6 bases, with 11 bases between them. This CDR3 comprises 15 residues. CDR3 protein: CASSYMEGGNSPLHF. In DNA, the CDR3 is TGTGCCAGCAGTTACATGGAGGGAGGTAATTCACCCCTCCACTTT.

The chain links TRBV7-3 to TRBJ1-1; D is possibly TRBD1 (6 bases). V gave up 4 bases and J gave up 5 bases, with 17 bases separating them. Per germline, CDR1 SGHTA and CDR2 FQGTGA. The CDR3 covers 15 residues. The CDR3 coding sequence is TGTGCCAGCAGCTCCCAGGGAGGGGGGCAAACTGAAGCTTTCTTT. Translation gives CASSSQGGGQTEAFF.

This chain connects TRBV2 to TRBJ1-2; TRBD1 agrees at 11 bases. V was clipped by 7 bases and J by 6 bases; unmatched bases: 7. Germline V gene sequence: CDR1 SNHLY, CDR2 FYNNEI. This CDR3 comprises 14 residues. For the CDR3, the DNA is TGTGCCAGCAAGGACAGGGGGCTAATCAATGGCTACACCTTC. The encoded protein is CASKDRGLINGYTF.

The rearrangement joins TRBV5-1 to TRBJ1-1; TRBD1 might be the D (5 bases). The V end was cut by 0 bases, the J end by 5 bases, with 17 bases between. Per germline, CDR1 SGHRS and CDR2 YFSETQ. The CDR3 runs to 16 residues. This CDR3 is CASSLAGVDISTEAFF. CDR3 in DNA: TGCGCCAGCAGCTTGGCCGGGGTGGACATCTCTACTGAAGCTTTCTTT.